The 24 T cell receptor beta chains presented below share a single source sample, sequenced in a study of blood T cell repertoires in COVID-19. Measured with immunoSEQ multiplex PCR; TCRdb has only the in-frame clones, and not every one. This table holds about 220,000 clones, around 88% found once. Sequencing was done on a sample of PBMCs or T cells enriched from blood (not recorded which). All receptors come from a woman aged 40 to 55 with acute COVID-19.

The V call is TRBV4-1, the J call TRBJ1-2; unclear D gene. Germline CDR1 MGHRA, CDR2 YSYEKL. Deletions cut 0 bases from V and 1 base from J, with 6 bases between. CDR3 length: 14 residues. In nucleotides, the CDR3 is TGCGCCAGCAGCCAAGATCGACATAACTATGGCTACACCTTC. Translated, it gives CASSQDRHNYGYTF.

The V call is TRBV5-5, the J call TRBJ2-1; 9 positions agree with TRBD2. Germline-derived CDR1 and CDR2 are SGHKS and YYEKEE (reference sequence). The trim removed 3 bases at V and 5 bases at J, leaving 6 bases unmatched. The CDR3 extends over 15 amino acids. The CDR3, as DNA: TGTGCCAGCAGCTGGCTAGCGGGGAGTAACAATGAGCAGTTCTTC. Translated, it gives CASSWLAGSNNEQFF. The full variable domain, with the rest looked up from reference TRBV5-5 and TRBJ2-1, is DAGVTQSPTHLIKTRGQQVTLRCSPISGHKSVSWYQQVLGQGPQFIFQYYEKEERGRGNFPDRFSARQFPNYSSELNVNALLLGDSALYLCASSWLAGSNNEQFFGPGTRLTVL.

The V gene is TRBV5-1, the J gene TRBJ1-1; D might be TRBD1 (5 bases). The CDR3 runs 13 residues. Trimming shortened V by 0 bases and J by 4 bases, and 7 bases separated the two germline ends. CDR1 SGHRS and CDR2 YFSETQ come from the germline V gene. CDR3 sequence (DNA): TGCGCCAGCAGCTTGGAGGGGATCACTGAAGCTTTCTTT. The encoded protein is CASSLEGITEAFF.

The rearrangement links TRBV19 to TRBJ2-1; D might be TRBD1 (6 bases). Trimming stripped 10 bases from V and 8 bases from J, with 21 bases between. Germline lookup yields CDR1 LNHDA and CDR2 SQIVND (reference sequence). The CDR3 loop spans 14 amino acids. The DNA of the CDR3 is TGTGCCACCTGTCGTGGGGGCGAAACCCATGAGCAGTTCTTC. Translated: CATCRGGETHEQFF.

The chain recombines TRBV2 with TRBJ2-1; D might be TRBD2 (7 bases). Germline CDR1 reads SNHLY; CDR2 reads FYNNEI. This CDR3 comprises 15 residues. V lost 8 bases to trimming and J lost 1 base, with 15 bases between them. The CDR3 region is CASAKEGGSYNEQFF. The CDR3 region has the DNA TGTGCCAGCGCGAAGGAGGGGGGGTCCTACAATGAGCAGTTCTTC.

J is TRBJ2-5 and V is TRBV5-4, with D possibly TRBD2 on 5 matching bases. This CDR3 is built from 13 residues. Germline V gene data show CDR1 as SGHNT and CDR2 as YYREEE (reference sequence). The ends were cut back, 1 base at V and 4 bases at J, with 8 bases in the middle. The CDR3 is CASSLRGVETQYF. CDR3 bases: TGTGCCAGCAGCTTGCGGGGAGTAGAGACCCAGTACTTC.

This chain uses TRBV2 with TRBJ2-2; tentative D call: TRBD1 (7 bases). This CDR3 spans 13 amino acids. The ends were cut back, 3 bases at V and 6 bases at J, with 8 bases in the middle. Germline V gene sequence: CDR1 SNHLY, CDR2 FYNNEI. The CDR3 DNA reads TGTGCCAGCAGTGACAGGGGGGCCGGGGAGCTGTTTTTT. Protein sequence: CASSDRGAGELFF.

Comments on this clone: This specimen includes other DNA sequences encoding the same CDR3. The CDR3 DNA sequence: TGCGCCAGCAGTGAACAGATACAAGAGACCCAGTACTTC. Translation: CASSEQIQETQYF. The chain joins TRBV10-1 to TRBJ2-5; D remains ambiguous. The germline gives CDR1 WNHNN, CDR2 SYGVQD (reference sequence). This CDR3 contains 13 residues. V lost 3 bases, J lost 2 bases, and 7 bases lay in between.

The V gene is TRBV5-4, the J gene TRBJ2-1, with 9 bases lining up with TRBD2. CDR3 size: 15 residues. The ends lost 0 bases at V and 4 bases at J; junction bases unmatched: 2. Germline V gene lookup returns CDR1 SGHNT and CDR2 YYREEE (reference sequence). The CDR3 region is CASSLGSGSYNEQFF. CDR3 nucleotides: TGTGCCAGCAGCTTGGGTAGCGGGAGTTACAATGAGCAGTTCTTC.

CDR3 in DNA: TGTGCCAGCAGCCACCCTAGCCCGGGAACTAATGAAAAACTGTTTTTT. This encodes CASSHPSPGTNEKLFF. The V and J genes are TRBV3-1 (or the pseudogene TRBV3-2) and TRBJ1-4; D is ambiguous. V was cut by 3 bases and J by 1 base, with 12 bases left in between. CDR1 and CDR2 from the germline V gene are LGHDT and YNNKEL (reference sequence). There are 16 residues in the CDR3.

The gene calls are TRBV19 and TRBJ1-1; the match to TRBD1 covers 8 bases. After removal of 4 bases from V and 1 base from J, the junction contained 2 bases not matched to a gene. The CDR3 consists of 14 residues. Germline CDR1 reads LNHDA; CDR2 reads SQIVND (reference sequence). This chain's CDR3 is CASSTGGRNTEAFF. CDR3 DNA sequence: TGTGCCAGTAGTACAGGGGGCAGGAACACTGAAGCTTTCTTT. Combining the CDR3 with reference TRBV19 and TRBJ1-1 gives the whole variable domain DGGITQSPKYLFRKEGQNVTLSCEQNLNHDAMYWYRQDPGQGLRLIYYSQIVNDFQKGDIAEGYSVSREKKESFPLTVTSAQKNPTAFYLCASSTGGRNTEAFFGQGTRLTVV.

The V and J genes are TRBV19 and TRBJ2-2, with 8 bases lining up with TRBD1. Trimming at V came to 10 bases and at J to 1 base, leaving 8 bases not matched to a gene. There are 15 residues in the CDR3. CDR1 and CDR2 from the germline V gene are LNHDA and SQIVND (reference sequence). CDR3 in DNA: TGTGCCACCGCCCCGGACAGGGAGAACACCGGGGAGCTGTTTTTT. It codes for CATAPDRENTGELFF.

This clone was detected once. J is TRBJ2-1 and V is TRBV27; unclear D gene. Per germline, CDR1 MNHEY and CDR2 SMNVEV (reference sequence). The CDR3 runs 14 residues. The V end was cut by 10 bases, the J end by 0 bases, with 13 bases between. In DNA, the CDR3 is TGTGCCACCAGCGAGGCCAACTCCTACAATGAGCAGTTCTTC. Translated: CATSEANSYNEQFF.

This chain uses TRBV9 with TRBJ2-7; 10 bases align to TRBD1. Unmatched junction bases numbered 12, after V lost 6 bases and J lost 6 bases. The germline V gene encodes CDR1 SGDLS and CDR2 YYNGEE. CDR3 size: 15 residues. CDR3 in amino acids: CASTARPGTGVEQYF. The CDR3 DNA reads as TGTGCCAGCACCGCCCGGCCGGGGACAGGGGTCGAGCAGTACTTC.

The rearrangement uses TRBV7-2 and TRBJ2-1; no definite D call. Deletions cut 4 bases from V and 8 bases from J, with 6 bases between. This CDR3 region has 11 residues. Germline-derived CDR1 and CDR2 are SGHTA and FQGNSA. CDR3 in DNA: TGTGCCAGCAGCTCAGACTATGAGCAGTTCTTC. Translation gives CASSSDYEQFF.

This chain links TRBV4-3 with TRBJ2-1, with D uncertain. The length of the CDR3 is 16 residues. Germline V gene lookup returns CDR1 LGHNA and CDR2 YSLEER. Trimming left V 0 bases short and J 0 bases short, with 9 bases between. CDR3 region: CASSQEPRGSYNEQFF. CDR3 DNA: TGCGCCAGCAGCCAAGAGCCGCGCGGCTCCTACAATGAGCAGTTCTTC.

This clone was detected once. CDR3 sequence reads: CASSGLPYGTDTQYF. DNA of the CDR3: TGTGCCAGCAGCGGTTTACCCTATGGCACAGATACGCAGTATTTT. The chain has TRBV3-1 (or the pseudogene TRBV3-2) and TRBJ2-3, with D uncertain. Germline loops: CDR1 LGHDT, CDR2 YNNKEL (reference sequence). The germline V and J ends were trimmed by 5 bases and 1 base, with 13 bases remaining between them. The CDR3 runs to 15 residues.

This chain uses TRBV2 with TRBJ1-2; D not certain. This CDR3 is 15 amino acids long. Per the germline V gene, CDR1 is SNHLY and CDR2 is FYNNEI. The V and J ends lost 8 bases and 0 bases respectively, with 16 bases between them. The DNA of the CDR3 is TGTGCCAGCCGGGGATTCCACCTAGCTAACTATGGCTACACCTTC. Translating it yields CASRGFHLANYGYTF. Complete variable domain (other parts from reference TRBV2 and TRBJ1-2): EPEVTQTPSHQVTQMGQEVILRCVPISNHLYFYWYRQILGQKVEFLVSFYNNEISEKSEIFDDQFSVERPDGSNFTLKIRSTKLEDSAMYFCASRGFHLANYGYTFGSGTRLTVV.

This chain joins TRBV29-1 and TRBJ2-5; D uncertain. CDR1 is SQVTM and CDR2 is ANQGSEA in the germline V gene. Deletions cut 6 bases from V and 4 bases from J, with 15 bases between. The CDR3 has 13 residues. This CDR3 is CSVEPGIRETQYF. In nucleotides, the CDR3 is TGCAGCGTCGAACCAGGCATACGAGAGACCCAGTACTTC.

In its sample, this clone was seen once. Other DNA sequences in the same sample also yield this CDR3. The CDR3, as DNA: TGTGCCAGCAGTTCGCTACAGGGGAATGAGCAGTTCTTC. It translates to CASSSLQGNEQFF. This chain links TRBV12-3 or TRBV12-4 with TRBJ2-1; TRBD1 matches at 7 bases. Trimming removed 4 bases from V and 7 bases from J; junction bases left unmatched: 4. CDR3 length: 13 residues.

The CDR3 DNA is TGTGCCAGCAGTTCTCAGGGTGCAGGGGCCCAGTACTTC. This gives the protein CASSSQGAGAQYF. The rearrangement links TRBV6-5 to TRBJ2-5; the D gene is possibly TRBD1 (6 bases). The CDR3 extends over 13 amino acids. The V gene's germline CDR1 is MNHEY and CDR2 SVGAGI. Trimming took off 4 bases at V and 9 bases at J, with 15 bases between the two ends.

This chain uses TRBV5-1 with TRBJ2-3, with TRBD2 matching over 12 bases. The CDR3 loop spans 16 amino acids. The V and J ends lost 4 bases and 6 bases, in that order; junction bases with no gene match: 9. Per germline, CDR1 SGHRS and CDR2 YFSETQ. CDR3 nucleotides: TGCGCCAGCAGCGCCGTGGGACTAGCGGGTTTTGATACGCAGTATTTT. Translated, it gives CASSAVGLAGFDTQYF. Full variable domain (outside the CDR3, taken from reference TRBV5-1 and TRBJ2-3): KAGVTQTPRYLIKTRGQQVTLSCSPISGHRSVSWYQQTPGQGLQFLFEYFSETQRNKGNFPGRFSGRQFSNSRSEMNVSTLELGDSALYLCASSAVGLAGFDTQYFGPGTRLTVL.

This chain joins TRBV3-1 (or the pseudogene TRBV3-2) and TRBJ2-3; 11 bases align to TRBD1. With 2 bases clipped from V and 5 bases from J, the junction kept 6 bases outside the gene matches. Germline V lookup: CDR1 LGHDT, CDR2 YNNKEL (reference sequence). CDR3 size: 16 residues. Written as DNA, the CDR3 is TGTGCCAGCAGCCAAAAGGACAGGGGGCGAGGAGATACGCAGTATTTT. The encoded protein is CASSQKDRGRGDTQYF.

This clone has just a few counts. V and J are TRBV5-1 and TRBJ1-2; a weak D match, TRBD1 (6 bases). Germline V lookup: CDR1 SGHRS, CDR2 YFSETQ. CDR3 length: 16 residues. Trimming took 4 bases from V and 3 from J, leaving 19 bases between them. The DNA of the CDR3 is TGCGCCAGCAGCCTGATGGGGGCGCCTAGGGACTATGGCTACACCTTC. Its protein is CASSLMGAPRDYGYTF.